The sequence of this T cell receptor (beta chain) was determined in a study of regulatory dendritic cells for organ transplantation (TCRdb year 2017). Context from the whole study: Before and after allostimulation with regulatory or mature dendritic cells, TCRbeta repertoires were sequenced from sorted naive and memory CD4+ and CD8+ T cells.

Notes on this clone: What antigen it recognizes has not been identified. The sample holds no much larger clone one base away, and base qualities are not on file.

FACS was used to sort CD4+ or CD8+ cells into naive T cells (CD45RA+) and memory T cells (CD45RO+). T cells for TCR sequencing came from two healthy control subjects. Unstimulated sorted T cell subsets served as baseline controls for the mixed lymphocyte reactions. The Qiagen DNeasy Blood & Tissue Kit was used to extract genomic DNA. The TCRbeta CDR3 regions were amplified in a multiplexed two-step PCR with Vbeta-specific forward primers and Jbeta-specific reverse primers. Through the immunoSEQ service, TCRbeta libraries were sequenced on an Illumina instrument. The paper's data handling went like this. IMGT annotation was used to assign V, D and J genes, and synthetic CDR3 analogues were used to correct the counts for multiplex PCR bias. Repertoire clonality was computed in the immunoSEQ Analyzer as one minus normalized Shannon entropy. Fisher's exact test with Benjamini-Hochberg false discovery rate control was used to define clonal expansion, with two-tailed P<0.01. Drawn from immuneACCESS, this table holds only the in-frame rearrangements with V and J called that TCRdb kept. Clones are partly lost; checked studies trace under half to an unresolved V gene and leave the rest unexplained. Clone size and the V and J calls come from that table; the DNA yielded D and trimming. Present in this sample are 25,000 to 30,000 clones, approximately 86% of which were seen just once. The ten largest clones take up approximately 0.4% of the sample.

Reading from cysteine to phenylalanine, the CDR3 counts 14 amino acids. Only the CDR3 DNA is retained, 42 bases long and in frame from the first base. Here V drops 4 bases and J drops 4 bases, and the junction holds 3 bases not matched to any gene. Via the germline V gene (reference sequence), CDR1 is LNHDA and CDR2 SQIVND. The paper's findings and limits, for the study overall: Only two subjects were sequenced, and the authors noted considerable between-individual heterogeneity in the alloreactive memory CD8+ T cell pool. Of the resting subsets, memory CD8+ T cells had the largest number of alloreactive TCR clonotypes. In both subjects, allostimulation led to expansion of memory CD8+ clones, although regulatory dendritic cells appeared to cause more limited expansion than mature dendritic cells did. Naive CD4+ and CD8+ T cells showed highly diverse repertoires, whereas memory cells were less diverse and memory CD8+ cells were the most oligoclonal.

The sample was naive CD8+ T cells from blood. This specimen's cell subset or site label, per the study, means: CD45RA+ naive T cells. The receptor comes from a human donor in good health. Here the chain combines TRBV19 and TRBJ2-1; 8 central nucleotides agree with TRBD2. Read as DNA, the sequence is TGTGCCAGTAGTACGGGGGGGCCTTACAATGAGCAGTTCTTC. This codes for CASSTGGPYNEQFF.